The clone carrying this T cell receptor beta chain was counted at least ten times. As yet, its antigen is unknown. These data belong to a study of early T cells in non-severe SARS-CoV-2 infection. Looking at the study overall: The study sequenced bulk RNA from unsorted whole blood, with chains unpaired.

Study conclusions and caveats: In VDJdb matching, anti-spike CD8 responses were favored while private and CD4 specificities went missing.

Trimming cost V 3 bases and J 3 bases; bases outside gene matches: 4. The CDR3 is made up of 16 amino acids. The germline V gene encodes CDR1 SGHAT and CDR2 FQNNGV. Tagging with unique molecular identifiers was applied to individual cDNA molecules. TCRdb analysed the 5' RACE reads with MiXCR anew, one entry per CDR3 protein. This table holds tens of thousands of distinct CDR3 sequences, about 4.5% found once. The sample comprised whole blood. The sequence was obtained from an adult who was a healthcare worker with PCR-confirmed SARS-CoV-2 infection or an uninfected control (not recorded which). The V and J genes are TRBV11-2 and TRBJ2-1; TRBD2 agrees at 11 bases. The CDR3 nucleotides are TGTGCCAGCAGCTTTCAACTAGCGGGGGACTACAATGAGCAGTTCTTC. It codes for CASSFQLAGDYNEQFF.